Sequencing of this T cell receptor (beta chain) was carried out in a study of T cells expressing NK-cell markers (dated by TCRdb to about 2020). The study in broad terms: In sorted CD3+CD56+NKG2C+, CD3+CD56+NKG2C- and CD3+CD56-NKG2C+ T-cell subsets from eight or nine donors, TCR beta-chain repertoires were profiled. The eight sequenced donors were randomly selected healthy volunteers, three men and five women. Among the eight sequenced donors, only one was HCMV-seronegative, while the other seven were HCMV-seropositive. Libraries were sequenced as 2 x 150 bp reads on Illumina HiSeq 2000/2500, MiSeq or NextSeq. The study at large found these results: In over 5 donors, the dominant CD3+CD56+NKG2C+ clonotypes were among the top 10 CD8+ clonotypes and accounted for about 1.0-7.5% of CD8+ T cells. It remained unclear whether the expanded NKG2C-expressing T cell clones were specific for HCMV antigens. Those dominant clonotypes were again the most abundant among CD3+CD56-NKG2C+ cells in four donors, at roughly 25-60.1%.

TCRdb records Illumina HiSeq 2000 as the sequencer. TCR beta cDNA libraries were made by 5'RACE template switching that added a universal primer site and unique molecular identifiers. Synthesis of cDNA was primed from the TCR beta constant segment and was followed by two consecutive PCR amplification steps. Concerning the study's data processing: MIGEC handled demultiplexing of the reads and grouping by UMI, while MiTCR was used to assemble and quantify clonotypes. To exclude erroneous sequences, any TCR cDNA sequence not supported by at least two reads was discarded. The tcR package was used for downstream repertoire analysis, and clonotypes were matched between fractions using CDR3 nucleotide sequence together with V segment. VDJmatch was used to annotate antigen specificity against VDJdb, with one amino acid substitution in CDR3 allowed. Each CDR3 protein sequence appears as one entry after TCRdb reprocessed the reads, and no DNA is included. The V and J calls were determined by TCRdb, not by the authors. In this sample's table one finds about 150,000 distinct CDR3 sequences. Clones ranked in the top ten supply over 35% of the sample.

A commercial ELISA kit detecting HCMV-specific IgG in serum was used to determine HCMV serostatus. Peripheral blood mononuclear cells were isolated from blood by Ficoll density gradient centrifugation. Concerning this clonotype: The specificity of this receptor is unknown.

CDR1 SNHLY and CDR2 FYNNEI were looked up in the germline V gene. The CDR3 spans 14 residues, from the cysteine through the phenylalanine. No DNA is listed. Sequenced input: blood T cells: a sorted CD56 or NKG2C T cell subset, CD4+ or CD8+ T cells, or bulk PBMC T cells (not recorded which). This receptor was identified in a woman aged 45-60 years in good health. Donor details come from another sample of the same person, matched by shared clones. In this chain, TRBV2 is recombined with TRBJ1-1; TCRdb calls TRBD1, which cannot be checked without DNA. This receptor has the CDR3 CASSGARGRTEAFF.